Below are 19 T cell receptor beta chains sequenced from a single sample in a study. One entry per CDR3 protein, called by TCRdb with MiXCR from the RT-PCR reads. Among hundreds of thousands of distinct CDR3 sequences listed, 14% were seen once. Specimen: memory CD4+ T cells from blood. The receptors shown here come from a female donor in good health, serving as a healthy control.

This clonotype occurred many times. The rearrangement uses TRBV20-1 and TRBJ1-5; D not resolved. The germline V gene has CDR1 DFQATT and CDR2 SNEGSKA (reference sequence). This CDR3 comprises 15 residues. The V end was cut by 3 bases, the J end by 0 bases, with 12 bases between. CDR3 region: CSARDYGSSNQPQHF. The DNA of the CDR3 is TGCAGTGCTAGGGACTACGGCAGTAGCAATCAGCCCCAGCATTTT.

Ten or more counts support this clonotype. This chain uses TRBV20-1 with TRBJ2-5, with 11 nucleotides matching TRBD2. After removal of 4 bases from V and 0 bases from J, the junction contained 4 bases not matched to a gene. Germline V gene lookup returns CDR1 DFQATT and CDR2 SNEGSKA (reference sequence). The CDR3 contains 15 residues. In nucleotides, the CDR3 is TGCAGTGCTACGCCGACTAGCGGGGACCAAGAGACCCAGTACTTC. This translates into CSATPTSGDQETQYF.

A note on this clonotype: This may arise from a read error, as a much more abundant clone is one base away. The chain is built from TRBV12-3 or TRBV12-4 and TRBJ1-1; D remains ambiguous. The V end was cut by 3 bases, the J end by 2 bases, with 10 bases between. The CDR3 is 14 residues long. This CDR3 is CASSFTHINTEAFF. CDR3 bases: TGTGCCAGCAGTTTCACGCACATAAACACTGAAGCTTTCTTT.

Here the CDR3 DNA reads TGTGCCAGCAGTCGGGCCGGGAACTACAATGAGCAGTTCTTC. Residues: CASSRAGNYNEQFF. V gene TRBV27 combines with J gene TRBJ2-1; tentative D call: TRBD2 (5 bases). Germline V CDR1 and CDR2: MNHEY, SMNVEV (reference sequence). This CDR3 is 14 amino acids long. Trimming pared 5 bases from V and 3 bases from J, leaving 11 bases between.

The table lists this clonotype with a few counts. The rearrangement links TRBV20-1 to TRBJ1-5, with D perhaps TRBD1 (5 bases). Germline assignment: CDR1 DFQATT and CDR2 SNEGSKA (reference sequence). The V gene lost 5 bases and the J gene lost 6 bases, with 14 bases spanning the gap. This CDR3 comprises 13 residues. The CDR3 sequence is CSAGGHAGQPQHF. CDR3 coding DNA: TGCAGTGCTGGCGGACATGCAGGTCAGCCCCAGCATTTT.

In its sample, this clonotype was seen a few times. V gene TRBV6-5 combines with J gene TRBJ1-2, with 8 bases lining up with TRBD1. The CDR3 is 14 amino acids. The trim removed 2 bases at V and 4 bases at J, leaving 3 bases unmatched. Germline CDR1 and CDR2: MNHEY and SVGAGI. The CDR3 nucleotides read TGTGCCAGCAGTTACCAGGGGACAGGCTATGGCTACACCTTC. It encodes CASSYQGTGYGYTF.

There are a few counts of this clonotype. The chain couples TRBV12-3 or TRBV12-4 to TRBJ2-3, with 8 bases identical to TRBD1. With V trimmed by 1 base and J by 2 bases, 2 bases remained unmatched. The CDR3 loop spans 15 amino acids. CDR3 sequence (DNA): TGTGCCAGCAGTTTAGGTCAGGGGGCCACAGATACGCAGTATTTT. Amino acid sequence: CASSLGQGATDTQYF.

This clonotype was counted only a few times. V and J are TRBV20-1 and TRBJ1-5; D might be TRBD1 (5 bases). The V and J ends lost 8 bases and 1 base respectively, with 15 bases between them. The length of the CDR3 is 14 residues. In germline, CDR1 is DFQATT, CDR2 SNEGSKA (reference sequence). This CDR3 is CSPRGASSNQPQHF. CDR3 in DNA: TGCAGTCCGAGGGGAGCTTCGAGCAATCAGCCCCAGCATTTT.

This clonotype was detected only a few times. The V gene is TRBV27, the J gene TRBJ1-5; 7 nucleotides line up with TRBD1. In germline, CDR1 is MNHEY, CDR2 SMNVEV (reference sequence). V shed 3 bases, J shed 8 bases, and the junction held 4 bases outside the gene matches. This CDR3 spans 13 amino acids. In nucleotides, the CDR3 is TGTGCCAGCAGTTTCTCAGGGGGGGAGCCCCAGCATTTT. Its translation is CASSFSGGEPQHF.

This clonotype was observed a handful of times. J is TRBJ1-3 and V is TRBV3-1; no definite D call. Trimming removed 2 bases from V and 2 bases from J, with 10 bases in between. In germline, CDR1 is LGHDT, CDR2 YNNKEL (reference sequence). The CDR3 has 15 residues. This chain's CDR3 is CASSQRRTPGNTIYF. In DNA form, the CDR3 reads TGTGCCAGCAGCCAACGTCGAACCCCTGGAAACACCATATATTTT. The whole variable domain, filled in from reference TRBV3-1 and TRBJ1-3, reads DTAVSQTPKYLVTQMGNDKSIKCEQNLGHDTMYWYKQDSKKFLKIMFSYNNKELIINETVPNRFSPKSPDKAHLNLHINSLELGDSAVYFCASSQRRTPGNTIYFGEGSWLTVV.

This clonotype was detected only a few times. This chain connects TRBV12-3 or TRBV12-4 to TRBJ1-2; maybe TRBD1 (5 bases). The CDR3 runs to 13 residues. The V gene lost 7 bases and the J gene lost 3 bases, with 12 bases spanning the gap. The chain's CDR3 is CASTEDSYYGYTF. The CDR3 DNA follows: TGTGCCAGCACCGAAGACAGTTACTATGGCTACACCTTC.

The genes are TRBV5-1 and TRBJ2-1, with TRBD1 matching over 11 bases. The V and J ends lost 9 bases and 5 bases, in that order; junction bases with no gene match: 10. Germline CDR1 and CDR2: SGHRS and YFSETQ. This CDR3 is built from 15 residues. The CDR3 sequence is CATAQGTGGDNEQFF. DNA for the CDR3: TGCGCCACTGCGCAGGGGACAGGGGGAGACAATGAGCAGTTCTTC.

This clonotype was counted between two and nine times. The chain uses TRBV28 and TRBJ2-3; 7 nucleotides line up with TRBD2. Looked up from germline, CDR1 is MDHEN and CDR2 is SYDVKM. Trimming took 7 bases from V and 1 from J; bases not matched to a gene: 8. The CDR3 consists of 15 residues. CDR3 amino acids: CASIRSGTGTDTQYF. The CDR3 DNA reads TGTGCCAGCATTAGGAGCGGGACTGGCACAGATACGCAGTATTTT.

The chain joins TRBV14 to TRBJ2-7; D remains ambiguous. The CDR3 runs 11 residues. Trimming cost V 2 bases and J 9 bases, with 8 bases left between them. Germline V gene sequence: CDR1 SGHDN, CDR2 FVKESK. As DNA, the CDR3 is TGTGCCAGCAGCCAACAAGCGAGGCAGTACTTC. Its protein is CASSQQARQYF. The full variable domain, completed using reference TRBV14 and TRBJ2-7, is EAGVTQFPSHSVIEKGQTVTLRCDPISGHDNLYWYRRVMGKEIKFLLHFVKESKQDESGMPNNRFLAERTGGTYSTLKVQPAELEDSGVYFCASSQQARQYFGPGTRLTVT.

The rearrangement uses TRBV7-9 and TRBJ2-2, with 9 nucleotides matching TRBD1. The CDR3 totals 15 residues. V trimming: 6 bases; J trimming: 3 bases; junction bases outside the gene matches: 5. The germline CDR1 and CDR2 sequences are SEHNR and FQNEAQ (reference sequence). This CDR3 reads CASRAGTGHTGELFF. CDR3 nucleotides: TGTGCCAGCAGGGCCGGGACAGGGCACACCGGGGAGCTGTTTTTT.

As concerns this clonotype: A much larger clone lies one base from this, so it may be a read error. The V call is TRBV6-6, the J call TRBJ2-5; possible D gene TRBD2, 6 bases. Germline loops: CDR1 MNHNY, CDR2 SVGAGI (reference sequence). This CDR3 has 16 residues. This CDR3 reads CASRYSVTGAQETQYF. DNA for the CDR3: TGTGCCAGCAGGTACTCGGTCACGGGAGCACAAGAGACCCAGTACTTC.

The chain uses TRBV3-1 and TRBJ1-2, with D maybe TRBD1 (6 bases). The V end lost 1 base, the J end lost 6 bases, and 18 bases lay between the germline ends. The germline V gene has CDR1 LGHDT and CDR2 YNNKEL (reference sequence). This CDR3 spans 16 amino acids. CDR3 loop: CASSQGPGDGVNGYTF. As DNA, the CDR3 is TGTGCCAGCAGCCAAGGTCCAGGGGACGGTGTCAATGGCTACACCTTC.

V gene TRBV20-1 combines with J gene TRBJ2-1; 9 bases align to TRBD1. The CDR3 has 15 amino acids. Trimming took 0 bases from V and 5 from J; bases not matched to a gene: 5. Germline CDR1 is DFQATT and CDR2 is SNEGSKA (reference sequence). The DNA for the CDR3 is TGCAGTGCTAGAGATTGGGGGACAGGGAACAATGAGCAGTTCTTC. It yields the protein CSARDWGTGNNEQFF.

The chain carries TRBV20-1 and TRBJ1-2, with D uncertain. CDR3 size: 13 residues. The germline V and J ends were trimmed by 0 bases and 6 bases, with 11 bases remaining between them. The germline gives CDR1 DFQATT, CDR2 SNEGSKA (reference sequence). The CDR3 is CSARDQATNGYTF. CDR3 bases: TGCAGTGCTAGAGATCAGGCGACTAATGGCTACACCTTC.